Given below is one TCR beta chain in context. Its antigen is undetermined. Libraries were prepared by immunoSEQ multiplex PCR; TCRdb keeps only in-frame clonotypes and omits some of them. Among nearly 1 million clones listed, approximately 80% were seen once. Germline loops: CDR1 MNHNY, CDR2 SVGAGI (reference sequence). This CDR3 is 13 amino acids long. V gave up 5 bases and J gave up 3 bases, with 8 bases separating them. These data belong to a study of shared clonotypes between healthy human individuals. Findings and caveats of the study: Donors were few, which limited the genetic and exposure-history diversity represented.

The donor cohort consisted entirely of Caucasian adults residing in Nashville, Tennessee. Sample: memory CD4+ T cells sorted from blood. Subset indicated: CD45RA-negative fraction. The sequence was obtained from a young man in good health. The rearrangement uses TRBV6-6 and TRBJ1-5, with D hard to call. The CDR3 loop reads CASSQTSNQPQHF. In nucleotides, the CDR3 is TGTGCCAGCAGTCAAACCTCCAATCAGCCCCAGCATTTT.